This T cell receptor (beta chain) originates from a study of cytomegalovirus exposure and HLA in healthy donors. Both 60 Vbeta primers and 13 Jbeta primers went into the PCR. In the authors' methods: In a later analysis, of some 80 million unique beta chains, about 10 million appeared in at least two donors. Only in-frame clones appear in the TCRdb table, and some are missing; sequencing was by immunoSEQ multiplex PCR. Clonal size and the V and J genes are those of that table, whereas D and trimming came from the DNA. This table holds about 130,000 clones, approximately 80% found once. CDR3 length: 13 residues. Germline loops: CDR1 MNHNS, CDR2 SASEGT. V trimming: 3 bases; J trimming: 7 bases; junction bases outside the gene matches: 3. Healthy bone marrow donors made up the donor group.

The specimen was PBMCs. The chain has TRBV6-1 and TRBJ1-5, with 7 positions matching TRBD1. This clonotype was obtained from a woman aged 40-49 years in good health and CMV-seronegative. For the CDR3, the DNA is TGTGCCAGCAGTGAGACAGGGAGGCAGCCCCAGCATTTT. Its protein is CASSETGRQPQHF.